This T cell receptor (beta chain) was observed in a study of identical twins. V lost 5 bases, J lost 2 bases, and 3 bases stayed unmatched. This CDR3 region has 15 residues. Germline loops: CDR1 MNHEY, CDR2 SVGEGT. Unique molecular identifiers were present on the cDNA, which also gained a universal primer site by template switching. A single record per CDR3 protein comes from TCRdb applying MiXCR to the 5' RACE reads. This table has roughly 200,000 distinct CDR3 sequences, under 10% appearing once. This clonotype showed up many times. The antigen remains unidentified. Study results and caveats: Insertions were reduced in abundant cord blood beta clonotypes but not in memory repertoires.

This same sample was also taken into another study, of yellow fever vaccine responses in identical twins.

Sequencing was carried out using memory (CD45RO+) T cells sorted from blood. The source of this sequence is a woman aged 18 to 35 in good health. This chain links TRBV6-2 or TRBV6-3 with TRBJ2-3; 11 bases are a match to TRBD1. The CDR3 reads CASSPGQGDTDTQYF. The CDR3 DNA is TGTGCCAGCAGTCCGGGACAGGGGGACACAGATACGCAGTATTTT.